This TCR beta chain was sequenced during a study of T cells after yellow fever vaccination. Regarding the study as a whole: Shared CD4/CD8 clonotypes were a small share, likely from convergent recombination. Reappearance after the booster was observed for most primary-vaccination clones (more than 95% CD4, over 75% CD8).

UMIs and a universal primer site were added when TCR cDNA was made by 5'RACE template switching. TCRdb recomputed calls from the 5' RACE reads with MiXCR, one row per CDR3 protein. This table holds some 250,000 distinct CDR3 sequences, roughly 4% found once. This clonotype was observed a few times. Its matching antigen is unknown. CDR1 MNHEY and CDR2 SVGAGI come from the germline V gene. The CDR3 extends over 15 amino acids. With V trimmed by 5 bases and J by 0 bases, 6 bases remained unmatched. This receptor was taken from a man aged 18-30 years who received the YFV17D yellow fever vaccine. V is TRBV6-5 and J is TRBJ1-1, with 7 bases aligning to TRBD1. The sequenced sample was PBMCs, obtained 15 days after the yellow fever booster vaccination. The CDR3 protein is CASSPGQVLNTEAFF. In nucleotides, the CDR3 is TGTGCCAGCAGTCCCGGACAGGTTTTGAACACTGAAGCTTTCTTT.